This T cell receptor beta chain was sequenced for a study of T-cell memory formation after mild COVID-19. V was clipped by 4 bases and J by 13 bases, with 13 bases between them. This CDR3 has 12 amino acids. TCRdb reanalysed the 5' RACE reads using MiXCR and keeps one entry per CDR3 protein. The sample has fewer than 350,000 distinct CDR3 sequences, less than 20% seen once; the top ten hold approximately 20%. This clonotype was recorded a few times. Its antigen is as yet unknown. General study findings and limits: Pre-infection memory harbored some responding clones, suggesting cross-reactive memory joined. Mainly in CM and EM were contracting CD4+ clones; CD8+ were in EMRA. The authors did not confirm SARS-CoV-2 specificity of second-wave clones peaking day 37.

This TCR derives from a man younger than 35 who had mild COVID-19 (a few samples of this study predate the infection). Cell type and time point are not known. The rearrangement uses TRBV23-1 and TRBJ1-4; D gene unclear. TRBV23-1 has ORF status, its function being uncertain. What was sequenced was PBMCs or a T cell subset sorted from them (not recorded which). The DNA for the CDR3 is TGCGCCAGCAGTCTAGGGCAGCACTTACTGTTTTTT. Translating it yields CASSLGQHLLFF.